One sample yielded the 7 T cell receptor beta chains listed below, sequenced in a study of T cell repertoires in cytomegalovirus infection (dated by TCRdb to about 2019). These receptors' antigens are unknown. The sequencer was an Illumina HiSeq 1500. TCRdb applied fastp at Q25 and MiXCR to the public reads, then kept only in-frame beta chains. Entries are consolidated by CDR3 protein sequence, retaining the most common genes and DNA. The sample table contains around 100,000 distinct CDR3 sequences; only one count was recorded for about 9.5% of them. The ten largest clones represent roughly 31% of the sample. Sequencing was performed on PBMCs, sequenced either directly or after in vitro stimulation (not recorded which). The receptors stem from a human donor in good health (CMV status not recorded). Some clones in this sample may be carry-over from other donors' samples.

The sample holds many counts of this clonotype. The chain is built from TRBV7-9 and TRBJ2-3, with D perhaps matching TRBD2 (6 bases). V dropped 0 bases and J dropped 4 bases, with 8 bases sitting between them. CDR3 size: 14 residues. The germline V gene has CDR1 SEHNR and CDR2 FQNEAQ (reference sequence). The CDR3: CASSLAGRPDTQYF. CDR3 nucleotides: TGTGCCAGCAGCTTAGCCGGGAGACCAGATACGCAGTATTTT.

This clonotype was found a few times. This rearrangement joins TRBV30 to TRBJ2-1; the D is unclear. The CDR3 sequence is 11 residues long. CDR1 is GTSNPN and CDR2 is SVGIG in the germline V gene (reference sequence). Trimming removed 2 bases from V and 9 bases from J, with 8 bases in between. This CDR3 is CAWSSMSEQFF. The CDR3 DNA reads TGTGCCTGGAGTTCTATGTCTGAGCAGTTCTTC. The variable domain in full, with the rest retrieved from reference TRBV30 and TRBJ2-1, is SQTIHQWPATLVQPVGSPLSLECTVEGTSNPNLYWYRQAAGRGLQLLFYSVGIGQISSEVPQNLSASRPQDRQFILSSKKLLLSDSGFYLCAWSSMSEQFFGPGTRLTVL.

This clonotype was seen many times. V gene TRBV7-2 combines with J gene TRBJ2-5; 8 nucleotides agree with TRBD2. V dropped 5 bases and J dropped 1; count of bases not matched to a gene: 9. This CDR3 is 16 amino acids long. Germline CDR1 and CDR2: SGHTA and FQGNSA. CDR3 residues: CASSPSPGLVQETQYF. CDR3 DNA sequence: TGTGCCAGCAGCCCCTCCCCGGGACTAGTCCAAGAGACCCAGTACTTC.

This clonotype was seen a few times. V is TRBV6-2 or TRBV6-3 and J is TRBJ2-1, with a tentative D call TRBD2 (6 bases). V was shortened by 6 bases and J by 3 bases, with 9 bases between the two germline ends. CDR1 and CDR2 from the germline V gene are MNHEY and SVGEGT. This CDR3 has 13 residues. CDR3 sequence (DNA): TGTGCCAGCAGGACTAGGAGCTACAATGAGCAGTTCTTC. It is translated as CASRTRSYNEQFF.

The sample holds many counts of this clonotype. The chain employs TRBV6-5 and TRBJ2-7; 11 bases line up with TRBD2. Germline V gene data show CDR1 as MNHEY and CDR2 as SVGAGI. This CDR3 has 15 residues. V was pared by 2 bases and J by 6 bases, with 6 bases of the junction left unmatched. The CDR3 DNA reads TGTGCCAGCAGTTACGTAACTAGCGGGAGAGGCGAGCAGTACTTC. The encoded protein is CASSYVTSGRGEQYF.

This chain connects TRBV27 to TRBJ1-1; no firm D call. The length of the CDR3 is 13 residues. V lost 5 bases and J 5 bases, leaving 12 bases between the germline ends. Germline CDR1 MNHEY, CDR2 SMNVEV (reference sequence). The CDR3 is CASSVIYRTEAFF. CDR3 DNA: TGTGCCAGCAGTGTAATATATAGGACTGAAGCTTTCTTT.

At least ten counts were recorded for this clonotype. The chain carries TRBV24-1 and TRBJ2-7, with TRBD2 matching over 11 bases. The CDR3 has 20 amino acids. V was pared by 1 base and J by 1 base, with 14 bases of the junction left unmatched. CDR1 and CDR2 from the germline V gene are KGHDR and SFDVKD. The CDR3 loop reads CATSDFRVAITSGRSYEQYV. The DNA of the CDR3 is TGTGCCACCAGTGATTTTAGGGTCGCCATAACTAGCGGGAGATCCTACGAGCAGTACGTC.